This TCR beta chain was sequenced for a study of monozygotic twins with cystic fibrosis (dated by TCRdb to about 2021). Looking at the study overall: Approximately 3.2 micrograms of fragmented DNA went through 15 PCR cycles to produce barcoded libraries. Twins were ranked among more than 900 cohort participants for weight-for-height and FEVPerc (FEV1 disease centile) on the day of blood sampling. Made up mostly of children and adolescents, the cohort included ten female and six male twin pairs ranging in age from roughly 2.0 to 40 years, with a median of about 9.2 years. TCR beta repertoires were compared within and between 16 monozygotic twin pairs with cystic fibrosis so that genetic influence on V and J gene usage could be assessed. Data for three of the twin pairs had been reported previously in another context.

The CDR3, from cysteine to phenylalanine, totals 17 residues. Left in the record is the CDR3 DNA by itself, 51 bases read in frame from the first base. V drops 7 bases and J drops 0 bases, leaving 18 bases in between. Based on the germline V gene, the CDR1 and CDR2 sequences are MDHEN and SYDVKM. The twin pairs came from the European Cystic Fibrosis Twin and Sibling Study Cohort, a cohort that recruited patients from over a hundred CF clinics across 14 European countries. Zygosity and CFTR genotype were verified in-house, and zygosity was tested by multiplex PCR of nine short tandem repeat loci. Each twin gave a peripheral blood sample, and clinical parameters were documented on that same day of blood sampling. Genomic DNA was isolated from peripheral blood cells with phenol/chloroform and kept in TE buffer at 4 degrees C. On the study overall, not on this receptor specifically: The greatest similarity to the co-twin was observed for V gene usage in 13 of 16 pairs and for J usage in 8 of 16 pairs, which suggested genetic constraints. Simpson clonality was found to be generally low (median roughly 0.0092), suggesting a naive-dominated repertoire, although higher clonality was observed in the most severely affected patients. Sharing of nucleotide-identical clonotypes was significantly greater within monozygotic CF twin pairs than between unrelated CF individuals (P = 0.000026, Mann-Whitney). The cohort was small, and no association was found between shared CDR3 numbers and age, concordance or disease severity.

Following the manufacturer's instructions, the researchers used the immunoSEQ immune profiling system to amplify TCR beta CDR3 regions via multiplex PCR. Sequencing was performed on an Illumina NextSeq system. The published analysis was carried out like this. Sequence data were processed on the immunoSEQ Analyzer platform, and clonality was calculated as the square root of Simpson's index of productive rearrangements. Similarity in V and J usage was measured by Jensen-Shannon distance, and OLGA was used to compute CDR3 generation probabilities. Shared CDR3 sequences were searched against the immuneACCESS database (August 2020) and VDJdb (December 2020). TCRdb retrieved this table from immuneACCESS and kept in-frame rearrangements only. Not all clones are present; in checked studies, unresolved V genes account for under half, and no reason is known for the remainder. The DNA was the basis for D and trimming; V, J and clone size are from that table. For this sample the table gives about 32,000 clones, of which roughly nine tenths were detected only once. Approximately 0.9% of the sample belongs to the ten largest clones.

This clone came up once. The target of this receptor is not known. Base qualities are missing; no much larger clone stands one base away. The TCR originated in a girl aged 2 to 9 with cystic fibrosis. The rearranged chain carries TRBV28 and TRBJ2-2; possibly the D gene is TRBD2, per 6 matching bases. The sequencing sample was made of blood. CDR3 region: CASNRWGELANTGELFF. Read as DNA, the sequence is TGTGCCAGCAATCGTTGGGGGGAACTCGCGAACACCGGGGAGCTGTTTTTT. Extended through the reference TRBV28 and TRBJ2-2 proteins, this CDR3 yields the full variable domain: DVKVTQSSRYLVKRTGEKVFLECVQDMDHENMFWYRQDPGLGLRLIYFSYDVKMKEKGDIPEGYSVSREKKERFSLILESASTNQTSMYLCASNRWGELANTGELFFGEGSRLTVL.